The clone carrying this T cell receptor beta chain was seen a handful of times. Its cognate antigen is unknown. V was pared by 0 bases and J by 0 bases, with 6 bases between. This CDR3 has 15 residues. The germline V gene encodes CDR1 LGHNA and CDR2 YSLEER. This record comes from a study of response to subunit inactivated influenza vaccine. Study-wide results and caveats: Each seasonal influenza vaccination, the authors suggested, recruits few new T cells.

TCRdb reprocessed the RT-PCR reads via MiXCR and lists one record per CDR3 protein. Found here are more than 450,000 distinct CDR3 sequences, 7.6% of them singletons; the top ten hold roughly 13%. This sequence was found in a man aged 50-75 years who received an inactivated influenza vaccine. This chain uses TRBV4-3 with TRBJ1-5, with D unresolved. The source material was PBMCs from blood, sampled around 2 years after vaccination. CDR3 bases: TGCGCCAGCAGCCAAGATCACGGTAGCAATCAGCCCCAGCATTTT. It codes for CASSQDHGSNQPQHF.